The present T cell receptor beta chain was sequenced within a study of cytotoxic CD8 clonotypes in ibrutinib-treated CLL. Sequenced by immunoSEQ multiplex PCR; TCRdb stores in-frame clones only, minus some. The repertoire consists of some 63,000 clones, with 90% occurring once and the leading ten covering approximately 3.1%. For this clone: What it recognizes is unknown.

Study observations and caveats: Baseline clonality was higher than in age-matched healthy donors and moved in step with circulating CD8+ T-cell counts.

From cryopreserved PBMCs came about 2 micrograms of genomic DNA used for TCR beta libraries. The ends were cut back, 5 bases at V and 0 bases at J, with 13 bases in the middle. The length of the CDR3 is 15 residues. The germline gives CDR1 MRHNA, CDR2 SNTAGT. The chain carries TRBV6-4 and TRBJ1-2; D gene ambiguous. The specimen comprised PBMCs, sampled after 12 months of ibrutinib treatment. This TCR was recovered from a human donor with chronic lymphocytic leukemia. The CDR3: CASSRELTANYGYTF. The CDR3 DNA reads TGTGCCAGCAGTCGAGAGCTTACGGCTAACTATGGCTACACCTTC.